The clone carrying this TCR beta chain was seen repeatedly, ten times or more. The data derive from a study of T cell repertoires in cytomegalovirus infection. TCRdb re-called the reads with MiXCR, one entry per CDR3 protein. The sample yields 250,000 or so distinct CDR3 sequences, approximately 13% seen once. V was pared by 7 bases and J by 1 base, with 16 bases between. This CDR3 region has 15 residues. Per germline, CDR1 MNHEY and CDR2 SVGEGT. The rearrangement joins TRBV6-2 or TRBV6-3 to TRBJ1-1; a weak D match, TRBD1 (5 bases). Sequenced input: PBMCs. The TCR sequence derives from a human donor in good health (CMV status not recorded). Some clones in this sample may be carry-over from other donors' samples. CDR3: CASKRDPVGNTEAFF. The CDR3 DNA reads TGTGCCAGCAAGAGGGACCCCGTTGGGAACACTGAAGCTTTCTTT.